A selection of T cell receptor beta chains follows, all from one sample in a study of blood T cell repertoires in COVID-19. TCRdb's copy holds only in-frame clones and misses some; the assay was immunoSEQ multiplex PCR. The table includes under 300,000 clones, about 88% detected once. The sample taken for sequencing was peripheral blood. The origin of the receptors is a woman in her thirties or forties who had recovered from COVID-19. Each CDR3 is given with its conserved first and last residue. Fields, in order: J gene, clone size, D gene, V gene, CDR3 DNA, CDR3 protein. A D gene is named only where the DNA matches it firmly. Clone size is not always given. Where it is, it says once, few, many or a class for expanded clones.

j_gene: TRBJ2-1
abundance: -
d_gene: -
v_gene: TRBV19
CDR3nt: TGTGCCAGTAGTATAAGTTTGGGCAGGGTTTACAATGAGCAGTTCTTC
CDR3aa: CASSISLGRVYNEQFF

j_gene: TRBJ1-3
abundance: -
d_gene: -
v_gene: TRBV5-4
CDR3nt: TGTGCCAGCACCATTTCAACAGGAAACACCATATATTTT
CDR3aa: CASTISTGNTIYF

j_gene: TRBJ2-3
abundance: -
d_gene: -
v_gene: TRBV30
CDR3nt: TGTGCCTGGAGTAAGGACACGACCTTCACAGATACGCAGTATTTT
CDR3aa: CAWSKDTTFTDTQYF

j_gene: TRBJ1-3
abundance: -
d_gene: TRBD1
v_gene: TRBV9
CDR3nt: TGTGCCAGCAGCGGGAACCCGGGACAGGGGTCCTCTGGAAACACCATATATTTT
CDR3aa: CASSGNPGQGSSGNTIYF

j_gene: TRBJ2-3
abundance: once
d_gene: TRBD2
v_gene: TRBV6-2/TRBV6-3
CDR3nt: TGTGCCAGCAGTTACGCAACTAGCGCGGGCACGCAGTATTTT
CDR3aa: CASSYATSAGTQYF

j_gene: TRBJ2-3
abundance: -
d_gene: TRBD1
v_gene: TRBV5-1
CDR3nt: TGCGCCAGCAGCTCCAATACAGGGGGATACACAGATACGCAGTATTTT
CDR3aa: CASSSNTGGYTDTQYF

j_gene: TRBJ2-3
abundance: -
d_gene: TRBD2
v_gene: TRBV30
CDR3nt: TGTGCCTGGAGTGTTTCTTTGACTAGCGGGGGGGACGCCAGCACAGATACGCAGTATTTT
CDR3aa: CAWSVSLTSGGDASTDTQYF

j_gene: TRBJ1-3
abundance: -
d_gene: -
v_gene: TRBV5-4
CDR3nt: TGTGCCAGCAGCTTGTCCGGGTGGAGGTCTGGAAACACCATATATTTT
CDR3aa: CASSLSGWRSGNTIYF

j_gene: TRBJ2-1
abundance: -
d_gene: -
v_gene: TRBV3-1/TRBV3-2
CDR3nt: TGTGCCAGCAGCCAATTGGGGGCGAACTACAATGAGCAGTTCTTC
CDR3aa: CASSQLGANYNEQFF

j_gene: TRBJ1-5
abundance: many
d_gene: -
v_gene: TRBV19
CDR3nt: TGTGCCAGTAGCATAGGGAGTTCAGGGCAGCCCCAGCATTTT
CDR3aa: CASSIGSSGQPQHF

j_gene: TRBJ1-2
abundance: -
d_gene: -
v_gene: TRBV2
CDR3nt: TGTGCCAGCAGTGGGACAGCCAGCTATGGCTACACCTTC
CDR3aa: CASSGTASYGYTF

j_gene: TRBJ1-5
abundance: -
d_gene: TRBD1
v_gene: TRBV19
CDR3nt: TGTGCCAGTAGGGGGACAGGGAAAGGTCAGCCCCAGCATTTT
CDR3aa: CASRGTGKGQPQHF

j_gene: TRBJ2-7
abundance: -
d_gene: TRBD1
v_gene: TRBV27
CDR3nt: TGTGCCAGCAGTGACCGGGACAGGAGAGTCGAGCAGTACTTC
CDR3aa: CASSDRDRRVEQYF

j_gene: TRBJ2-3
abundance: -
d_gene: TRBD2
v_gene: TRBV5-1
CDR3nt: TGCGCCAGCAGCTTGGGGACTAGCGGGGTTAGAAACACAGATACGCAGTATTTT
CDR3aa: CASSLGTSGVRNTDTQYF

j_gene: TRBJ2-5
abundance: -
d_gene: -
v_gene: TRBV7-9
CDR3nt: TGTGCCAGCAGCTTATTCGGTGTGGAGACCCAGTACTTC
CDR3aa: CASSLFGVETQYF

j_gene: TRBJ2-1
abundance: once
d_gene: TRBD2
v_gene: TRBV10-3
CDR3nt: TGTGCCATCGGTAGTTCTAGCGGGGTCGATAATGAGCAGTTCTTC
CDR3aa: CAIGSSSGVDNEQFF

j_gene: TRBJ1-6
abundance: once
d_gene: TRBD1
v_gene: TRBV27
CDR3nt: TGTGCCAGCAGTCCGGACAGGGGTTCACCCCTCCACTTT
CDR3aa: CASSPDRGSPLHF

j_gene: TRBJ1-4
abundance: -
d_gene: TRBD1
v_gene: TRBV2
CDR3nt: TGTGCCAGCAGTGGGGGGACAGGCCCGAGGGAAAAACTGTTTTTT
CDR3aa: CASSGGTGPREKLFF

j_gene: TRBJ2-7
abundance: -
d_gene: -
v_gene: TRBV3-1/TRBV3-2
CDR3nt: TGTGCCAGCAGCCAAGATTCCCAGCGGAGGACCTACGAGCAGTACTTC
CDR3aa: CASSQDSQRRTYEQYF

j_gene: TRBJ1-1
abundance: once
d_gene: -
v_gene: TRBV29-1
CDR3nt: TGCAGCGTTGATGGGGTGGCAGGGGCCGGCACTGAAGCTTTCTTT
CDR3aa: CSVDGVAGAGTEAFF

j_gene: TRBJ1-6
abundance: -
d_gene: TRBD1
v_gene: TRBV27
CDR3nt: TGTGCCAGCAGTTTCCGACAGGGGGGTGGTTCACCCCTCCACTTT
CDR3aa: CASSFRQGGGSPLHF

j_gene: TRBJ2-7
abundance: -
d_gene: TRBD1
v_gene: TRBV10-2
CDR3nt: TGCGCCAGCAACTCCGACAGGGCGACCAGCTACGAGCAGTACTTC
CDR3aa: CASNSDRATSYEQYF

j_gene: TRBJ1-2
abundance: few
d_gene: -
v_gene: TRBV5-5
CDR3nt: TGTGCCAGCAGCTACGGGACTCAGTATGGCTACACCTTC
CDR3aa: CASSYGTQYGYTF

j_gene: TRBJ2-7
abundance: -
d_gene: -
v_gene: TRBV6-5
CDR3nt: TGTGCCAGCAGTTACACGGGGGAGACGTACGAGCAGTACTTC
CDR3aa: CASSYTGETYEQYF

j_gene: TRBJ2-1
abundance: -
d_gene: -
v_gene: TRBV11-3
CDR3nt: TGTGCCAGCAGGGCTAGCTTGGGTGAGCAGTTCTTC
CDR3aa: CASRASLGEQFF

j_gene: TRBJ1-6
abundance: -
d_gene: -
v_gene: TRBV19
CDR3nt: TGTGCCAGTAGTATGGTTAGACAGAATTCACCCCTCCACTTT
CDR3aa: CASSMVRQNSPLHF

j_gene: TRBJ1-2
abundance: -
d_gene: -
v_gene: TRBV28
CDR3nt: TGTGCCAGCAGTTCGAACTATGGCTACACCTTC
CDR3aa: CASSSNYGYTF

j_gene: TRBJ2-5
abundance: -
d_gene: TRBD1
v_gene: TRBV7-9
CDR3nt: TGTGCCAGCAGCTTTCTCGCTGGACAGGACTTCCAAGAGACCCAGTACTTC
CDR3aa: CASSFLAGQDFQETQYF

j_gene: TRBJ2-1
abundance: -
d_gene: TRBD2
v_gene: TRBV20-1
CDR3nt: TGCAGTGCTAGTATCCCCGCGCTAGCGGGTTCCTACAATGAGCAGTTCTTC
CDR3aa: CSASIPALAGSYNEQFF

j_gene: TRBJ2-2
abundance: -
d_gene: TRBD1
v_gene: TRBV19
CDR3nt: TGTGCCAGTAGTACTAGAGACAGGGGAAGAGGCGCCGGGGAGCTGTTTTTT
CDR3aa: CASSTRDRGRGAGELFF

j_gene: TRBJ2-5
abundance: -
d_gene: -
v_gene: TRBV5-1
CDR3nt: TGCGCCAGCACCCAGTCCCCCCAAGAGACCCAGTACTTC
CDR3aa: CASTQSPQETQYF

j_gene: TRBJ1-4
abundance: -
d_gene: -
v_gene: TRBV19
CDR3nt: TGTGCCAGTAGCCTTCGGGGGAACCCTAATGAAAAACTGTTTTTT
CDR3aa: CASSLRGNPNEKLFF

j_gene: TRBJ1-6
abundance: few
d_gene: TRBD1
v_gene: TRBV6-2/TRBV6-3
CDR3nt: TGTGCCAGCAGTTCAGGGGGTAATTCACCCCTCCACTTT
CDR3aa: CASSSGGNSPLHF

j_gene: TRBJ2-3
abundance: -
d_gene: TRBD2
v_gene: TRBV10-3
CDR3nt: TGTGCCGCTGAGAGCGGGGTTGAAGATACGCAGTATTTT
CDR3aa: CAAESGVEDTQYF

j_gene: TRBJ2-2
abundance: -
d_gene: TRBD2
v_gene: TRBV19
CDR3nt: TGTGCCAGCCTAGCGGGGGACCTCACCGGGGAGCTGTTTTTT
CDR3aa: CASLAGDLTGELFF

j_gene: TRBJ2-3
abundance: -
d_gene: TRBD1
v_gene: TRBV20-1
CDR3nt: TGCAGTGCTAGTTCACTGGAATGGCGCCCGGGACAGGGCGGAGATACGCAGTATTTT
CDR3aa: CSASSLEWRPGQGGDTQYF

j_gene: TRBJ2-7
abundance: -
d_gene: -
v_gene: TRBV5-1
CDR3nt: TGCGCCAGCAGCTTGGTTCAGGCCAACTCCTACGAGCAGTACTTC
CDR3aa: CASSLVQANSYEQYF

j_gene: TRBJ1-2
abundance: -
d_gene: -
v_gene: TRBV4-1
CDR3nt: TGCGCCAGCAGCCAAGAAGTCGGAACAGGGCGGACCTTC
CDR3aa: CASSQEVGTGRTF

j_gene: TRBJ1-2
abundance: -
d_gene: -
v_gene: TRBV28
CDR3nt: TGTGCCAGCAGTTTAGGAGGGGCGCATCGCTATGGCTACACCTTC
CDR3aa: CASSLGGAHRYGYTF

j_gene: TRBJ1-4
abundance: -
d_gene: -
v_gene: TRBV19
CDR3nt: TGTGCCAGTAGTCCCCGTGCAGTAACTAATGAAAAACTGTTTTTT
CDR3aa: CASSPRAVTNEKLFF

j_gene: TRBJ1-6
abundance: -
d_gene: TRBD1
v_gene: TRBV6-6
CDR3nt: TGTGCCAGCAGTTATTCGGGACAGCCGTATAATTCACCCCTCCACTTT
CDR3aa: CASSYSGQPYNSPLHF

j_gene: TRBJ1-2
abundance: -
d_gene: TRBD1
v_gene: TRBV6-5
CDR3nt: TGTGCCAGCAGTCCCCCTCTGGGACAGGGATATGGCTACACCTTC
CDR3aa: CASSPPLGQGYGYTF

j_gene: TRBJ2-7
abundance: -
d_gene: TRBD1
v_gene: TRBV15
CDR3nt: TGTGCCACCAGCAGAGATTCTCGGACAGGGAGGAACGAGCAGTACTTC
CDR3aa: CATSRDSRTGRNEQYF